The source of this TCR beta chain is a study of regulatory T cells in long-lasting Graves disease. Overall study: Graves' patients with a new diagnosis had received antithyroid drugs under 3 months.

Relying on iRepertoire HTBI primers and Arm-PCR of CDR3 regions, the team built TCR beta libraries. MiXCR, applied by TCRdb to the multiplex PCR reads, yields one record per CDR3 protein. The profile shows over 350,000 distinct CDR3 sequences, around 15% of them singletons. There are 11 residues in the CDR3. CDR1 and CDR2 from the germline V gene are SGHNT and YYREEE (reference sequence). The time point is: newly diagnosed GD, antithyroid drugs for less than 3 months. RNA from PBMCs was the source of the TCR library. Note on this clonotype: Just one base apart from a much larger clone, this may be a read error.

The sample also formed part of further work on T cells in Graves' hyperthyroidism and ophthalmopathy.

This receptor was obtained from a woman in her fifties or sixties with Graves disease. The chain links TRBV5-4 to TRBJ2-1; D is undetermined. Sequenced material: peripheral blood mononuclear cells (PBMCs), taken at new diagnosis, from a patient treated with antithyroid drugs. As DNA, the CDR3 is TGTGCCAGCAAGAGTAACAATGATCAGTTCTTC. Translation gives CASKSNNDQFF.